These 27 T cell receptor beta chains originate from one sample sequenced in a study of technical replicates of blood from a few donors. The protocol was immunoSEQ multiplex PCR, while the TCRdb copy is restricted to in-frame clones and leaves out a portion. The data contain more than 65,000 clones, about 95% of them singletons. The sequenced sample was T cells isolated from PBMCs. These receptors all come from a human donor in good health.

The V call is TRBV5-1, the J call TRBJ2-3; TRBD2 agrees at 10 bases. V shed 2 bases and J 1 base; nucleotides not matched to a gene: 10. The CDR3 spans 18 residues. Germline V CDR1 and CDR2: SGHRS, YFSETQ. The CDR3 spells CASSLGALAGAGTDTQYF. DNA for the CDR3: TGCGCCAGCAGCTTAGGAGCTCTAGCGGGAGCAGGCACAGATACGCAGTATTTT.

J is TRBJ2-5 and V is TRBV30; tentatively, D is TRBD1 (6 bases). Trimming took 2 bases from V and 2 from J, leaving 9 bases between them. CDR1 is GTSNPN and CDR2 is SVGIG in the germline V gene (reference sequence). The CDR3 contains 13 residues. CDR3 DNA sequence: TGTGCCTGGAGTAGCGGACAGCAAGAGACCCAGTACTTC. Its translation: CAWSSGQQETQYF.

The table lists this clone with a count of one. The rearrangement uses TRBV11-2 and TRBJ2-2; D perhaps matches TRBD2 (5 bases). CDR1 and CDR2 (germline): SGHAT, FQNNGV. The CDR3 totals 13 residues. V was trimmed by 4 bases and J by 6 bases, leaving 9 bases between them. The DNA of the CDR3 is TGTGCCAGCAGCTCCGTCGGGGCCGGGGAGCTGTTTTTT. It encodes CASSSVGAGELFF. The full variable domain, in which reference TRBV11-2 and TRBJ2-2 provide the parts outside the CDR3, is EAGVAQSPRYKIIEKRQSVAFWCNPISGHATLYWYQQILGQGPKLLIQFQNNGVVDDSQLPKDRFSAERLKGVDSTLKIQPAKLEDSAVYLCASSSVGAGELFFGEGSRLTVL.

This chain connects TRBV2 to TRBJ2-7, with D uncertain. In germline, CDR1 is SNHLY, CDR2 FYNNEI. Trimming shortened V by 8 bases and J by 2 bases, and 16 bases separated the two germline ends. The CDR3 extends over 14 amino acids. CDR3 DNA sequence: TGTGCCAGCGAAATAAGCCCCAGCGCCTACGAGCAGTACTTC. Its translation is CASEISPSAYEQYF.

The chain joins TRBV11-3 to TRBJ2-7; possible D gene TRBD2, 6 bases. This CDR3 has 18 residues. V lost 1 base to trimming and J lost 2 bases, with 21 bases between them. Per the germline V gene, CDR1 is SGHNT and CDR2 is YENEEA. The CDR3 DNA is TGTGCCAGCAGCTTAGGCGGGTATGGGATAGGACTACCCTACGAGCAGTACTTC. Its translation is CASSLGGYGIGLPYEQYF.

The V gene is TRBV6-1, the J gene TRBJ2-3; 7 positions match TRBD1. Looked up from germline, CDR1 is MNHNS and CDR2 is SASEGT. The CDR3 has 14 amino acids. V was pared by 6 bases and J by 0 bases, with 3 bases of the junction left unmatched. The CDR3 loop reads CASSQGVSTDTQYF. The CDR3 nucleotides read TGTGCCAGCAGCCAGGGGGTCAGCACAGATACGCAGTATTTT.

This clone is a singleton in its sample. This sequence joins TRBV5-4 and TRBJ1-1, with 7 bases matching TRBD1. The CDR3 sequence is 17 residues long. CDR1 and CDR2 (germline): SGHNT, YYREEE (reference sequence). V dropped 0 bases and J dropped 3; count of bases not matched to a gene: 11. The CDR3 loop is CASSLGASGGMDTEAFF. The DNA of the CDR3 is TGTGCCAGCAGCTTGGGAGCCTCAGGGGGTATGGACACTGAAGCTTTCTTT. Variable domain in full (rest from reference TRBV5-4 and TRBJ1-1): ETGVTQSPTHLIKTRGQQVTLRCSSQSGHNTVSWYQQALGQGPQFIFQYYREEENGRGNFPPRFSGLQFPNYSSELNVNALELDDSALYLCASSLGASGGMDTEAFFGQGTRLTVV.

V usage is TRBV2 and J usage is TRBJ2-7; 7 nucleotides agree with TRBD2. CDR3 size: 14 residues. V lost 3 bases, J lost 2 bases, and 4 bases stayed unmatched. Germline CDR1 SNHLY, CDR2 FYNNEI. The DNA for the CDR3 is TGTGCCAGCAGTGAGGGGGGAGGGCCCTACGAGCAGTACTTC. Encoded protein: CASSEGGGPYEQYF.

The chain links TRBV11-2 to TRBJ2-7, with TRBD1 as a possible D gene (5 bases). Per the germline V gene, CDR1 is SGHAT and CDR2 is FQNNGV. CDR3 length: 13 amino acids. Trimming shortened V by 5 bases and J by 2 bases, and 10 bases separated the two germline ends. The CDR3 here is CASSLNRPYEQYF. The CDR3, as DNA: TGTGCCAGCAGCCTAAACAGGCCCTACGAGCAGTACTTC.

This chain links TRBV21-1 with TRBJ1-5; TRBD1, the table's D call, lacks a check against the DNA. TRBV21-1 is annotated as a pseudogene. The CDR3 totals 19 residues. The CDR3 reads CASSKNNRVKRIRDQPQHF. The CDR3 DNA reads TGTGCCAGCAGCAAAAATAACCGGGTAAAAAGGATCAGGGATCAGCCCCAGCATTTT.

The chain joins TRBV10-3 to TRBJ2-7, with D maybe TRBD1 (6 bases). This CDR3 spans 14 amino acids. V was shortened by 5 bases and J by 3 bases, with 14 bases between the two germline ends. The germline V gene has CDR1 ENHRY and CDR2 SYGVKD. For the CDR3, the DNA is TGTGCCATCAGTCAACAGGGAACTAACTACGAGCAGTACTTC. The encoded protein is CAISQQGTNYEQYF.

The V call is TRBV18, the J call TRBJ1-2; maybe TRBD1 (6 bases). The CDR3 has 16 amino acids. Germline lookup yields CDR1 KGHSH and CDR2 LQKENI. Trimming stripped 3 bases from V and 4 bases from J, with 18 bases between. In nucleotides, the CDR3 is TGTGCCAGCTCACCGGACAGAGGACCAGGTGCCTATGGCTACACCTTC. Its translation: CASSPDRGPGAYGYTF.

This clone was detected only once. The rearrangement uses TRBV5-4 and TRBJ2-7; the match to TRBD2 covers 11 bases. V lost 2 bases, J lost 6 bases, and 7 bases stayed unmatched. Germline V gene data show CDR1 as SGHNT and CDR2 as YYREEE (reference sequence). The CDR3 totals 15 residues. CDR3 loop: CASSFQLAGVGEQYF. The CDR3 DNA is TGTGCCAGCAGCTTTCAACTAGCGGGAGTAGGCGAGCAGTACTTC.

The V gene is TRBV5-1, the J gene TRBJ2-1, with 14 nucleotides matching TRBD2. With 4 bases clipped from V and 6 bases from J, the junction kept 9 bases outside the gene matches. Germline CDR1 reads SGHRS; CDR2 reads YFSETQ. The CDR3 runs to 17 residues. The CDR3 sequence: CASSTRTSGGLRNEQFF. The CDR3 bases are TGCGCCAGCAGCACCCGGACTAGCGGGGGGCTCCGCAATGAGCAGTTCTTC.

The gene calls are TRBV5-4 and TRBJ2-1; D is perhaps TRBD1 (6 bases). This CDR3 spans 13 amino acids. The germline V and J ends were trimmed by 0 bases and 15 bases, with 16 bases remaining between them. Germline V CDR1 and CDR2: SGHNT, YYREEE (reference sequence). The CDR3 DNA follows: TGTGCCAGCAGCTTGGAGTTTTCAGGGGATGCGTTCTTC. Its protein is CASSLEFSGDAFF.

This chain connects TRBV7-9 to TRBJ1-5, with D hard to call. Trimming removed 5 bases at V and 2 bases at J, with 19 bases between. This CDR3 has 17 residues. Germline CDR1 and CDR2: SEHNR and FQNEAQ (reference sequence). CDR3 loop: CASSPISGGRGNQPQHF. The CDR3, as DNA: TGTGCCAGCAGCCCCATTTCCGGCGGTCGGGGCAATCAGCCCCAGCATTTT.

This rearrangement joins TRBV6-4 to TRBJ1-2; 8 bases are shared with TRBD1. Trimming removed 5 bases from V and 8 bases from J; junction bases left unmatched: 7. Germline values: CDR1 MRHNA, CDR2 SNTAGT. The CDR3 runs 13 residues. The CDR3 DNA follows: TGTGCCAGCAGTCCGACAGGGGCTGCGGGCTACACCTTC. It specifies CASSPTGAAGYTF.

DNA of the CDR3: TGTGCCACAACCGCAGGGGGATCTATTGAGCAGTTCTTC. This gives the protein CATTAGGSIEQFF. The chain employs TRBV10-3 and TRBJ2-1, with 7 bases lining up with TRBD1. V lost 10 bases and J lost 9; bases outside the gene matches: 12. This CDR3 contains 13 residues. Germline loops: CDR1 ENHRY, CDR2 SYGVKD.

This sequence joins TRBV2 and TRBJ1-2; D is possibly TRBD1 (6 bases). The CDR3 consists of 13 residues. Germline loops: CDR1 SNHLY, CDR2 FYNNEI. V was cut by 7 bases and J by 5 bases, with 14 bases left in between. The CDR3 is CASTGQQNYGYTF. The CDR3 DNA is TGTGCCAGCACCGGACAGCAAAATTATGGCTACACCTTC. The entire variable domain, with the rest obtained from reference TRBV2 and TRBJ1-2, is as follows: EPEVTQTPSHQVTQMGQEVILRCVPISNHLYFYWYRQILGQKVEFLVSFYNNEISEKSEIFDDQFSVERPDGSNFTLKIRSTKLEDSAMYFCASTGQQNYGYTFGSGTRLTVV.

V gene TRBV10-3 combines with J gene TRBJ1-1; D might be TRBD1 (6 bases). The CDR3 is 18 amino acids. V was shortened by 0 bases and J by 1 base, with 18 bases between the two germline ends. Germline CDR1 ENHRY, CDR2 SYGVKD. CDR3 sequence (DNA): TGTGCCATCAGTGAGTCAATTTGGGCGTCAGGGGCGAACACTGAAGCTTTCTTT. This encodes CAISESIWASGANTEAFF.

CDR3 DNA: TGTGCCAGCAGTGGGAAGGGACAGAGCAACACCGGGGAGCTGTTTTTT. Residues: CASSGKGQSNTGELFF. The chain combines TRBV7-9 with TRBJ2-2, with 7 positions matching TRBD1. V dropped 6 bases and J dropped 2; count of bases not matched to a gene: 9. The CDR3 consists of 16 residues. The germline CDR1 and CDR2 sequences are SEHNR and FQNEAQ (reference sequence). Full variable domain (missing parts from reference TRBV7-9 and TRBJ2-2): DTGVSQNPRHKITKRGQNVTFRCDPISEHNRLYWYRQTLGQGPEFLTYFQNEAQLEKSRLLSDRFSAERPKGSFSTLEIQRTEQGDSAMYLCASSGKGQSNTGELFFGEGSRLTVL.

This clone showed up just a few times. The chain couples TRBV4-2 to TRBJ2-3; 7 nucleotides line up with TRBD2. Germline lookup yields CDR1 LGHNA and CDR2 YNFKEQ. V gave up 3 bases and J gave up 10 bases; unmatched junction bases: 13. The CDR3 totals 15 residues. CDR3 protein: CASSHTGTTLPAQYF. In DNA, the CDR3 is TGTGCCAGCAGCCATACCGGGACTACTCTTCCAGCGCAGTATTTT.

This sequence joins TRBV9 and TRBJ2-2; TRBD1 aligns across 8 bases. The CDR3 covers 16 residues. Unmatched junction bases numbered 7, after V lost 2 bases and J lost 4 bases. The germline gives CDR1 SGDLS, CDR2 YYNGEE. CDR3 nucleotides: TGTGCCAGCAGCGTCCAGGGGGCGCTTGGCACCGGGGAGCTGTTTTTT. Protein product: CASSVQGALGTGELFF.

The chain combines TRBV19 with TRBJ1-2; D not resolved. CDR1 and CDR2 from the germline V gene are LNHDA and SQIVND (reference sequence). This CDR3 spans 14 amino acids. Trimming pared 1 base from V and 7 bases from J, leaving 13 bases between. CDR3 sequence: CASSIVAGRFGYTF. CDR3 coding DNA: TGTGCCAGTAGTATAGTCGCGGGGAGATTTGGCTACACCTTC.

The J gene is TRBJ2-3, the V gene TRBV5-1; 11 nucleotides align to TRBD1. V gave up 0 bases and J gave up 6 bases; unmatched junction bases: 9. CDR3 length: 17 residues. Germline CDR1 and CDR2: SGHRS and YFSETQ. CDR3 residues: CASSLGFPGQGVDTQYF. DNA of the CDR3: TGCGCCAGCAGCTTGGGTTTCCCGGGACAGGGGGTGGATACGCAGTATTTT.

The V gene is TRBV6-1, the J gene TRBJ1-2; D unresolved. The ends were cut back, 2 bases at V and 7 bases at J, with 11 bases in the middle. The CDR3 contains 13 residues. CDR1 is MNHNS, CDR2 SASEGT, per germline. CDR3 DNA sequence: TGTGCCAGCAGTGAACTTTCGGTTGCTGGCTACACCTTC. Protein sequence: CASSELSVAGYTF.

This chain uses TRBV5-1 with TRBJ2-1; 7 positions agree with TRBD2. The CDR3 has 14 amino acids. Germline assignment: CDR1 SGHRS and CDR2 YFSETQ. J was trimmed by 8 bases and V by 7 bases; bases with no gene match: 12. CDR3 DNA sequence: TGCGCCAGCGCTCCGAGCGGGGCCTGGGATGAGCAGTTCTTC. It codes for CASAPSGAWDEQFF.